The TCR beta chain under discussion was sequenced for a study of shared clonotypes between healthy human individuals. Study conclusions and caveats: Sequencing depth was expected to influence donor clonotype sharing.

As concerns this clone: The target antigen is unknown.

V was pared by 4 bases and J by 1 base, with 3 bases of the junction left unmatched. The CDR3 is 16 amino acids. Germline CDR1 and CDR2: MNHEY and SVGAGI. The assay was carried out at the deep level. Several immunoSEQ plates held equal portions of the genomic DNA taken from each subset. Researchers sequenced unsorted PBMC DNA using ten immunoSEQ deep assay plates. TCRdb keeps only in-frame clones here, not all; method: immunoSEQ multiplex PCR. The sample has 490,000 or so clones, roughly four fifths seen once. The material sequenced was PBMCs. The genes are TRBV6-5 and TRBJ2-1; the match to TRBD2 covers 11 bases. The sequence came from a woman aged 40 to 50 in good health. Some clones in this sample may be carry-over from other donors' samples. The CDR3 nucleotides are TGTGCCAGCAGTTCGAGACTAGCGGGATCCTACAATGAGCAGTTCTTC. Its translation: CASSSRLAGSYNEQFF.